Below are 17 T cell receptor beta chains sequenced from a single sample in a study of shared clonotypes between healthy human individuals. CD8 cells regarded as naive lacked CD45RO, were positively chosen for CCR7, and omitted terminally differentiated effector memory CD45RA+ cells. Only in-frame clones appear in the TCRdb table, and some are missing; sequencing was by immunoSEQ multiplex PCR. Of some 2.1 million clones listed, about 95% are singletons. Material for sequencing was naive CD8+ T cells sorted from blood. Receptors originate from a man between 18 and 29 years old in good health.

The genes are TRBV10-3 and TRBJ2-7; TRBD1 might be the D (5 bases). V was cut by 3 bases and J by 7 bases, with 22 bases left in between. CDR3 size: 16 residues. Germline CDR1 is ENHRY and CDR2 is SYGVKD. CDR3 nucleotides: TGTGCCATCAGTGATCTAACAGGCCCCTCTAGGCAGGAGCAGTACTTC. Amino acid sequence: CAISDLTGPSRQEQYF.

The V and J genes are TRBV7-9 and TRBJ2-5, with D tentatively TRBD1 (7 bases). Germline V gives CDR1 SEHNR, CDR2 FQNEAQ (reference sequence). CDR3 length: 15 amino acids. V gave up 4 bases and J gave up 0 bases, with 12 bases separating them. CDR3 residues: CASSSQGGYQETQYF. The CDR3 DNA follows: TGTGCCAGCAGCTCCCAGGGGGGATACCAAGAGACCCAGTACTTC.

The V gene is TRBV11-1, the J gene TRBJ2-5, with TRBD2 matching 7 bases. V dropped 2 bases and J dropped 5; count of bases not matched to a gene: 11. The CDR3 runs to 16 residues. Germline-derived CDR1 and CDR2 are SGHAT and FQDESV (reference sequence). The CDR3 reads CASSLLGGLMGETQYF. CDR3 bases: TGTGCCAGCAGCTTATTGGGAGGGTTAATGGGGGAGACCCAGTACTTC.

The chain is built from TRBV5-6 and TRBJ1-2; no clear D. Looked up from germline, CDR1 is SGHDT and CDR2 is YYEEEE. V was cut by 4 bases and J by 6 bases, with 10 bases left in between. CDR3 size: 12 residues. This chain's CDR3 is CASSGLGNGYTF. DNA for the CDR3: TGTGCCAGCAGCGGCCTCGGAAATGGCTACACCTTC. Full variable domain (missing parts from reference TRBV5-6 and TRBJ1-2): DAGVTQSPTHLIKTRGQQVTLRCSPKSGHDTVSWYQQALGQGPQFIFQYYEEEERQRGNFPDRFSGHQFPNYSSELNVNALLLGDSALYLCASSGLGNGYTFGSGTRLTVV.

The V and J genes are TRBV27 and TRBJ2-3, with D possibly being TRBD2 (5 bases). Germline values: CDR1 MNHEY, CDR2 SMNVEV (reference sequence). The ends were cut back, 0 bases at V and 10 bases at J, with 14 bases in the middle. The CDR3 is 14 amino acids. CDR3 DNA sequence: TGTGCCAGCAGTTTATCCCCCCGGGGATACGCGCAGTATTTT. Protein: CASSLSPRGYAQYF.

The V and J genes are TRBV13 and TRBJ2-7, with 9 bases matching TRBD1. Trimming cost V 1 base and J 1 base; bases outside gene matches: 5. The germline gives CDR1 PRHDT, CDR2 FYEKMQ (reference sequence). The CDR3 is made up of 16 amino acids. The CDR3 nucleotides read TGTGCCAGCAGCTTAGCTTCCGGACAGGGGTCCTACGAGCAGTACTTC. It yields the protein CASSLASGQGSYEQYF.

With respect to this clone: The same CDR3 is also encoded by other DNA sequences in this sample. The J gene is TRBJ2-7, the V gene TRBV13; 9 bases fit TRBD1. Germline V gene sequence: CDR1 PRHDT, CDR2 FYEKMQ (reference sequence). This CDR3 comprises 13 residues. The ends lost 6 bases at V and 3 bases at J; junction bases unmatched: 3. CDR3 region: CASSQDRGYEQYF. The CDR3 DNA follows: TGTGCCAGCAGTCAGGACAGGGGCTACGAGCAGTACTTC.

The chain combines TRBV10-3 with TRBJ2-3; 10 nucleotides line up with TRBD1. The V gene's germline CDR1 is ENHRY and CDR2 SYGVKD. Trimming at V came to 4 bases and at J to 5 bases, leaving 9 bases not matched to a gene. This CDR3 has 16 amino acids. Here the CDR3 DNA reads TGTGCCATCAGTGCTTCAGACAGGGGGCAGGGAGATACGCAGTATTTT. Protein sequence: CAISASDRGQGDTQYF.

This chain links TRBV2 with TRBJ2-1; 8 positions agree with TRBD2. V was clipped by 6 bases and J by 4 bases; unmatched bases: 8. The CDR3 is 15 residues long. CDR1 SNHLY and CDR2 FYNNEI come from the germline V gene. In nucleotides, the CDR3 is TGTGCCAGCAGCCCCGGGAGGGGACTTTACAATGAGCAGTTCTTC. This codes for CASSPGRGLYNEQFF. The complete variable domain, with remaining parts taken from reference TRBV2 and TRBJ2-1, reads EPEVTQTPSHQVTQMGQEVILRCVPISNHLYFYWYRQILGQKVEFLVSFYNNEISEKSEIFDDQFSVERPDGSNFTLKIRSTKLEDSAMYFCASSPGRGLYNEQFFGPGTRLTVL.

The genes are TRBV9 and TRBJ2-1; 8 positions match TRBD2. V trimming: 3 bases; J trimming: 8 bases; junction bases outside the gene matches: 13. CDR1 is SGDLS and CDR2 is YYNGEE in the germline V gene. The CDR3 runs 16 residues. The DNA of the CDR3 is TGTGCCAGCAGCGGAGACAGCGGGGGAGGAAGGGATGAGCAGTTCTTC. Translation: CASSGDSGGGRDEQFF.

The CDR3 is CATTGDLLTDTQYF. CDR3 sequence (DNA): TGTGCCACGACAGGGGATTTATTAACAGATACGCAGTATTTT. V gene TRBV10-3 combines with J gene TRBJ2-3; 8 nucleotides line up with TRBD1. Per the germline V gene, CDR1 is ENHRY and CDR2 is SYGVKD. The trim removed 10 bases at V and 3 bases at J, leaving 9 bases unmatched. The CDR3 contains 14 residues.

The genes are TRBV5-6 and TRBJ2-2; a possible D gene is TRBD2 (5 bases). Trimming shortened V by 4 bases and J by 1 base, and 5 bases separated the two germline ends. This CDR3 contains 13 residues. Germline V gene lookup returns CDR1 SGHDT and CDR2 YYEEEE. DNA for the CDR3: TGTGCCAGCAGCGCGGGGAACACCGGGGAGCTGTTTTTT. This codes for CASSAGNTGELFF.

The chain uses TRBV27 and TRBJ2-1, with 7 positions matching TRBD1. In germline, CDR1 is MNHEY, CDR2 SMNVEV (reference sequence). J lost 7 bases, V lost 11 bases, and 8 bases had no gene match. This CDR3 comprises 12 residues. CDR3 sequence: CAVGQVVNEQFF. Here the CDR3 DNA reads TGTGCCGTCGGACAGGTGGTTAATGAGCAGTTCTTC.

V is TRBV7-9 and J is TRBJ1-2; D is possibly TRBD1 (5 bases). Germline loops: CDR1 SEHNR, CDR2 FQNEAQ (reference sequence). The ends were cut back, 6 bases at V and 6 bases at J, with 11 bases in the middle. CDR3 length: 12 residues. CDR3 bases: TGTGCCAGCAGTTACACGGGGGATGGCTACACCTTC. Protein product: CASSYTGDGYTF.

The gene calls are TRBV7-6 and TRBJ2-7, with 11 bases that match TRBD2. The ends lost 5 bases at V and 3 bases at J; junction bases unmatched: 3. The germline V gene has CDR1 SGHVS and CDR2 FNYEAQ. The CDR3 loop spans 14 amino acids. CDR3 in amino acids: CASSLTSGGYEQYF. CDR3 nucleotides: TGTGCCAGCAGCCTAACTAGCGGGGGCTACGAGCAGTACTTC. The complete variable domain, with remaining parts taken from reference TRBV7-6 and TRBJ2-7, reads GAGVSQSPRYKVTKRGQDVALRCDPISGHVSLYWYRQALGQGPEFLTYFNYEAQQDKSGLPNDRFSAERPEGSISTLTIQRTEQRDSAMYRCASSLTSGGYEQYFGPGTRLTVT.

CDR3 region: CASSSGLAGGSNGEQFF. The CDR3, as DNA: TGTGCCAGCAGTTCAGGACTAGCGGGAGGAAGTAACGGTGAGCAGTTCTTC. The chain links TRBV2 to TRBJ2-1; 14 bases match TRBD2. The CDR3 runs to 17 residues. The germline V gene encodes CDR1 SNHLY and CDR2 FYNNEI. Unmatched junction bases numbered 12, after V lost 5 bases and J lost 9 bases.

On this clone: The sample holds other DNA sequences that translate to the same CDR3. CDR3 protein: CASSLASSYEQYF. The CDR3 DNA follows: TGCGCCAGCAGCTTGGCTTCCTCCTACGAGCAGTACTTC. The chain employs TRBV5-1 and TRBJ2-7; D is unresolved. The CDR3 runs to 13 residues. Looked up from germline, CDR1 is SGHRS and CDR2 is YFSETQ. Trimming left V 0 bases short and J 0 bases short, with 4 bases between. Full variable domain (remainder filled in from reference TRBV5-1 and TRBJ2-7): KAGVTQTPRYLIKTRGQQVTLSCSPISGHRSVSWYQQTPGQGLQFLFEYFSETQRNKGNFPGRFSGRQFSNSRSEMNVSTLELGDSALYLCASSLASSYEQYFGPGTRLTVT.